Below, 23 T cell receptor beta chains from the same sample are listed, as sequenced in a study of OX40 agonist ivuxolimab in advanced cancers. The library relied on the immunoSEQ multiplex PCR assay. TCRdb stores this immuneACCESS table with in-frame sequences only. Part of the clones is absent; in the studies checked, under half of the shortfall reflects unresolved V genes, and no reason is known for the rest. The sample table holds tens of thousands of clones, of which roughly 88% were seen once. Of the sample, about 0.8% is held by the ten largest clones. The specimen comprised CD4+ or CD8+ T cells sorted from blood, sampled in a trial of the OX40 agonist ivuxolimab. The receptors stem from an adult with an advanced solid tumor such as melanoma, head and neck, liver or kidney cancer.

CDR3 DNA sequence: TGTGCCAGTAGTCAGTACAGGGCTGGCAATCAGCCCCAGCATTTT. Its translation: CASSQYRAGNQPQHF. The chain employs TRBV19 and TRBJ1-5; a possible D gene is TRBD1 (6 bases). The CDR3 sequence is 15 residues long. V was trimmed by 5 bases and J by 2 bases, leaving 13 bases between them. Germline V gene sequence: CDR1 LNHDA, CDR2 SQIVND (reference sequence).

Here the CDR3 reads CASSIGTSGRSRVEQYF. For the CDR3, the DNA is TGCGCCAGCAGCATTGGGACTAGCGGGAGAAGTAGGGTCGAGCAGTACTTC. The rearrangement links TRBV5-1 to TRBJ2-7, with TRBD2 matching 14 bases. Germline CDR1 SGHRS, CDR2 YFSETQ. Trimming took 4 bases from V and 6 from J; bases not matched to a gene: 12. This CDR3 comprises 17 residues.

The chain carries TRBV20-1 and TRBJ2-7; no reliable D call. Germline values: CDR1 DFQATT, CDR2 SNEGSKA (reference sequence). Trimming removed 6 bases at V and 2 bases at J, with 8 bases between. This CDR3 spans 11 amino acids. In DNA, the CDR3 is TGCAGTGCAAGGACCACCTACGAGCAGTACTTC. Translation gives CSARTTYEQYF.

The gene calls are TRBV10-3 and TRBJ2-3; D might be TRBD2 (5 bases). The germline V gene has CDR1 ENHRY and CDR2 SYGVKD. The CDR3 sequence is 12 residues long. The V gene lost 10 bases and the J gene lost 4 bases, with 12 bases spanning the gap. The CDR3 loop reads CATGVRADTQYF. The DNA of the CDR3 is TGTGCCACTGGGGTGAGGGCAGATACGCAGTATTTT.

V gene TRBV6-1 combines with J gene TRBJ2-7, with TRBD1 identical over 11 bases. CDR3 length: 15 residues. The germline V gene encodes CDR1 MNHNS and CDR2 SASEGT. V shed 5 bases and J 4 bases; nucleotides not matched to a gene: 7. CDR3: CASSRQDRGRYEQYF. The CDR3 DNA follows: TGTGCCAGCAGTAGACAGGACAGGGGGCGGTACGAGCAGTACTTC.

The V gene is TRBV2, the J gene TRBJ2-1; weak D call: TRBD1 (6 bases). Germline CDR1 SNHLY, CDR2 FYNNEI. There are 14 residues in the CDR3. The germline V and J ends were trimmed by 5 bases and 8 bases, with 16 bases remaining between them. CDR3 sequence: CASSYSGAPDEQFF. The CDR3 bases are TGTGCCAGCAGTTATTCAGGGGCGCCGGATGAGCAGTTCTTC. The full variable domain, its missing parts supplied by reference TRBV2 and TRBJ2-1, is EPEVTQTPSHQVTQMGQEVILRCVPISNHLYFYWYRQILGQKVEFLVSFYNNEISEKSEIFDDQFSVERPDGSNFTLKIRSTKLEDSAMYFCASSYSGAPDEQFFGPGTRLTVL.

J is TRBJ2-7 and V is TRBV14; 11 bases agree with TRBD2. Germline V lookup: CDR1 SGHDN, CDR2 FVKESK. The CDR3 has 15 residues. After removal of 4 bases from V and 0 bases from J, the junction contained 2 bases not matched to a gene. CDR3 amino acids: CASSPTSGISYEQYF. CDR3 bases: TGTGCCAGCAGCCCGACTAGCGGGATCTCCTACGAGCAGTACTTC.

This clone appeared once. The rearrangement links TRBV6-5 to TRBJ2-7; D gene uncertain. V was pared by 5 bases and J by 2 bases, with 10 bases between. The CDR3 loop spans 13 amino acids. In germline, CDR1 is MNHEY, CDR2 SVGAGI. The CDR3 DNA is TGTGCCAGCAGTCGTCCGAGAGCCTACGAGCAGTACTTC. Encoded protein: CASSRPRAYEQYF.

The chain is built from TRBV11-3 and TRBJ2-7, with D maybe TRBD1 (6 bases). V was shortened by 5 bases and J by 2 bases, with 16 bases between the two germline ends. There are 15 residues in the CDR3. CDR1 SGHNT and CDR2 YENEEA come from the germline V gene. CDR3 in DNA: TGTGCCAGCAGCCGTTTAAACAGGGCTACCTACGAGCAGTACTTC. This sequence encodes CASSRLNRATYEQYF.

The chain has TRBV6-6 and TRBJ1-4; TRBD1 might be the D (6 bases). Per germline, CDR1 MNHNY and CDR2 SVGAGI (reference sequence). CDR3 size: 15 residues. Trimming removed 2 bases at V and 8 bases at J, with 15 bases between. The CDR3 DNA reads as TGTGCCAGCAGTTACGAGGGGCCAGGGGCGGAAAAACTGTTTTTT. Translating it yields CASSYEGPGAEKLFF.

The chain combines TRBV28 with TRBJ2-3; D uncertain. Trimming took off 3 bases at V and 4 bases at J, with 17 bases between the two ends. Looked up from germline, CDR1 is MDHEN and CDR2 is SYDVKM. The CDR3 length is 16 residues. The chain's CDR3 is CASSFWAEPVPDTQYF. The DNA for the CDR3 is TGTGCCAGCAGTTTCTGGGCGGAGCCCGTTCCAGATACGCAGTATTTT.

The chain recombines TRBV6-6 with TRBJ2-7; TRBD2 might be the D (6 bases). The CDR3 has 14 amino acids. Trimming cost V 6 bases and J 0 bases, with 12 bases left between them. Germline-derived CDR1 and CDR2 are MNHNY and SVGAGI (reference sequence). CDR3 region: CASRRDGSSYEQYF. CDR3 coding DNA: TGTGCCAGCAGGCGGGACGGCAGCTCCTACGAGCAGTACTTC.

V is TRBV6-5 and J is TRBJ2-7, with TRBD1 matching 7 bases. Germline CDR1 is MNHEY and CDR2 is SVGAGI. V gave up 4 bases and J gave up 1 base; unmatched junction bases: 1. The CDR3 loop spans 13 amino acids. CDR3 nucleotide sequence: TGTGCCAGCAGTTCACAGGGGTCCTACGAGCAGTACTTC. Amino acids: CASSSQGSYEQYF.

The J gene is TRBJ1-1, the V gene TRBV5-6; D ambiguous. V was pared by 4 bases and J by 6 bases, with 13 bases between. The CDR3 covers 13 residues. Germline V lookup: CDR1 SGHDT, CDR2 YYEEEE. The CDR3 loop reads CASSPVRSPEAFF. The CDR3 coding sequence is TGTGCCAGCAGCCCGGTGCGGTCCCCTGAAGCTTTCTTT. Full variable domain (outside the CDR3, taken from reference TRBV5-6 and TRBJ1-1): DAGVTQSPTHLIKTRGQQVTLRCSPKSGHDTVSWYQQALGQGPQFIFQYYEEEERQRGNFPDRFSGHQFPNYSSELNVNALLLGDSALYLCASSPVRSPEAFFGQGTRLTVV.

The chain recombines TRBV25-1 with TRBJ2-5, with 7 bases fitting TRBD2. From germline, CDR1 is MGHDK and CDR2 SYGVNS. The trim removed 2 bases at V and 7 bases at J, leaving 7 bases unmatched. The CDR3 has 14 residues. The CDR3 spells CASSEREGLGTQYF. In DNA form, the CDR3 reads TGTGCCAGCAGTGAAAGGGAGGGTTTGGGGACCCAGTACTTC.

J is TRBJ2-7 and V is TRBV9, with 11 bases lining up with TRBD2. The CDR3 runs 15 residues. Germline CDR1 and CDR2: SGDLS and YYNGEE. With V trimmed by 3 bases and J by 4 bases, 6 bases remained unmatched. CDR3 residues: CASSAGLAEHYEQYF. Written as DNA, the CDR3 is TGTGCCAGCAGCGCGGGACTAGCGGAGCATTACGAGCAGTACTTC. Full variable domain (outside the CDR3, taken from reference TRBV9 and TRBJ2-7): DSGVTQTPKHLITATGQRVTLRCSPRSGDLSVYWYQQSLDQGLQFLIQYYNGEERAKGNILERFSAQQFPDLHSELNLSSLELGDSALYFCASSAGLAEHYEQYFGPGTRLTVT.

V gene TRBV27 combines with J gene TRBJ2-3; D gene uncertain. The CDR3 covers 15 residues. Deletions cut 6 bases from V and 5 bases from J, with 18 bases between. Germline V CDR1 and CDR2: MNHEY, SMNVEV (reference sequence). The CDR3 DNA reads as TGTGCCAGCAGGGGTGAGAGACCCCGTATAGATACGCAGTATTTT. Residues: CASRGERPRIDTQYF.

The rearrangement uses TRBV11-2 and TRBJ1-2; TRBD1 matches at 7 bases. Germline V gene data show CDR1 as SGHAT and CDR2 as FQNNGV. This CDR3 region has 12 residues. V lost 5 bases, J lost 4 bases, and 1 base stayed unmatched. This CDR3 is CASSRGLYGYTF. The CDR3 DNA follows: TGTGCCAGCAGCAGGGGGCTCTATGGCTACACCTTC.

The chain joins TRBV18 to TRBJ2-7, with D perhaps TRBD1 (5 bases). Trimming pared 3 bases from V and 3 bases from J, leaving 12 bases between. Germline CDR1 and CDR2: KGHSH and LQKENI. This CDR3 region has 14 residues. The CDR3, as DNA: TGTGCCAGCTCACCTACTGATCAGGGCTACGAGCAGTACTTC. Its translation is CASSPTDQGYEQYF.

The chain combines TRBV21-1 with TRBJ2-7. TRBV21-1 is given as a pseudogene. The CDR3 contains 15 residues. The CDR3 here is CASSDRGRVSYEQYF. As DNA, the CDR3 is TGTGCCAGCAGCGATCGGGGGCGGGTGTCCTACGAGCAGTACTTC.

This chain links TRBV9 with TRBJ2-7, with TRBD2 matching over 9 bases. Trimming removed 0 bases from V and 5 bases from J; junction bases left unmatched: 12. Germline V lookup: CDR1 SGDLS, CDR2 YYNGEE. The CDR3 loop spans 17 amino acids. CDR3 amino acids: CASSVGSAGGHDHEQYF. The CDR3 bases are TGTGCCAGCAGCGTAGGGTCAGCGGGAGGACACGATCACGAGCAGTACTTC.

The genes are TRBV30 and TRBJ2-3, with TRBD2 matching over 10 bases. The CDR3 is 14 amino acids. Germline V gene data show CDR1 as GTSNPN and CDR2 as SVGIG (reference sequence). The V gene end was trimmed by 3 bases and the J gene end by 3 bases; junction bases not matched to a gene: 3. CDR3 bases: TGTGCCTGGAGGGGGGGACTAGCGACAGATACGCAGTATTTT. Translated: CAWRGGLATDTQYF.

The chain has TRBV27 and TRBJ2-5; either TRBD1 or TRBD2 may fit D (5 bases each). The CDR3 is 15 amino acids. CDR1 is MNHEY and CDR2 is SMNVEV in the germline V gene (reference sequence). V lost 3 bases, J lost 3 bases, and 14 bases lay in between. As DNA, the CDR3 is TGTGCCAGCAGTTTTGGGGGAACGGTGAAAGAGACCCAGTACTTC. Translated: CASSFGGTVKETQYF.